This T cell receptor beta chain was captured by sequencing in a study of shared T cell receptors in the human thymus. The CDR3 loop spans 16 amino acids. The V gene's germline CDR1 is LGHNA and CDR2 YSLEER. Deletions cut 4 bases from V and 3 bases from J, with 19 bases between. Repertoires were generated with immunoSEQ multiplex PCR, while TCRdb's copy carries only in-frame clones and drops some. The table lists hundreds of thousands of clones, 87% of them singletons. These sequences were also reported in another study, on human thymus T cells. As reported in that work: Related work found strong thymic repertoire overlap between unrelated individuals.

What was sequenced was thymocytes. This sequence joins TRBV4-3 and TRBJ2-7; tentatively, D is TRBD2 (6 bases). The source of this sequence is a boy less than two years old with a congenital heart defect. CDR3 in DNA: TGCGCCAGCAGCCCACGACTAGGTAAAAACGACTACGAGCAGTACTTC. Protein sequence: CASSPRLGKNDYEQYF.